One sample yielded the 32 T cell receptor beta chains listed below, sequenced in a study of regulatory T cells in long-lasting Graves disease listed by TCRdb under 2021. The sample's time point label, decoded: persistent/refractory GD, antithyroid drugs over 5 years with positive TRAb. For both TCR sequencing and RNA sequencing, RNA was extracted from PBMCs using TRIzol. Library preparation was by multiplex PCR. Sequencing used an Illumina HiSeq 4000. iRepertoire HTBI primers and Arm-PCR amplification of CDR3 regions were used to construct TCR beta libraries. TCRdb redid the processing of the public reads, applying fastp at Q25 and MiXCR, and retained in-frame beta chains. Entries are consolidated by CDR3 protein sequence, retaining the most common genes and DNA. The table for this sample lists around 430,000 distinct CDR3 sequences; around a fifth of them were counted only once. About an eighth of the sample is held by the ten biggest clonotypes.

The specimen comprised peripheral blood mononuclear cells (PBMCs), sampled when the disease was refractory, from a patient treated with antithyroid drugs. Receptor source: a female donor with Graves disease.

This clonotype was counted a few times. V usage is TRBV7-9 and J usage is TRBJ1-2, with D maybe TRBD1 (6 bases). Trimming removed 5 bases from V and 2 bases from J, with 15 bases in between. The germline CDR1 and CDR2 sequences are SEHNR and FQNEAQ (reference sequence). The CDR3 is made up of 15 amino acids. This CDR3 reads CASSEDRLLNYGYTF. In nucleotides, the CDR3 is TGTGCCAGCAGCGAGGACAGACTACTAAACTATGGCTACACCTTC.

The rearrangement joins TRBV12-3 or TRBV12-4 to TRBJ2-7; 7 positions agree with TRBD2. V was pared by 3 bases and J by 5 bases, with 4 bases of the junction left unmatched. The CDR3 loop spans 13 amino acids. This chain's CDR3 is CASSFASGNEQYF. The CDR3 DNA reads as TGTGCCAGCAGTTTTGCTAGCGGCAACGAGCAGTACTTC.

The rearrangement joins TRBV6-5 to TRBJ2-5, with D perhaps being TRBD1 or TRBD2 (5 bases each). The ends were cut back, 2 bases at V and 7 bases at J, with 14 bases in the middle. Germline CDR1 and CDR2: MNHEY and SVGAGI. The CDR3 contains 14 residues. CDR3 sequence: CASSYRDPVATQYF. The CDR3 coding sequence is TGTGCCAGCAGTTACCGGGACCCCGTTGCGACCCAGTACTTC.

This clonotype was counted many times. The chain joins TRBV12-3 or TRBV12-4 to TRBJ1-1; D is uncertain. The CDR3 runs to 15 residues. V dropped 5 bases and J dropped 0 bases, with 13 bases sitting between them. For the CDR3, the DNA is TGTGCCAGCAGTACCCGGTCGGTGATGAACACTGAAGCTTTCTTT. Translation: CASSTRSVMNTEAFF.

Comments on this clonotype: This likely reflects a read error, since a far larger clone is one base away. The CDR3 region has the DNA TGTGCCAGCAGTGGGCTAGCGGGGTTGGTTGAGACCCAGTACTTC. This codes for CASSGLAGLVETQYF. The genes are TRBV12-3 or TRBV12-4 and TRBJ2-5, with 9 bases matching TRBD2. The V and J ends lost 5 bases and 5 bases, in that order; junction bases with no gene match: 9. The CDR3 runs 15 residues.

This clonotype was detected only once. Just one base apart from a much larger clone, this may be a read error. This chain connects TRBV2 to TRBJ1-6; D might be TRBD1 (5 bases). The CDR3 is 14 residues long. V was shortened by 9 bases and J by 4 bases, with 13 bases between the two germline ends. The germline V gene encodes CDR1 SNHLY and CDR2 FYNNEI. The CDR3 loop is CARRLGTYNSPLHF. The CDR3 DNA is TGTGCCAGAAGACTCGGGACGTATAATTCACCCCTCCACTTT.

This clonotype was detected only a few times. In nucleotides, the CDR3 is TGCAGCGCTAATGACTACCCCAACTCCTACGAGCAGTACTTC. Translated: CSANDYPNSYEQYF. This chain joins TRBV29-1 and TRBJ2-7; weak D call: TRBD2 (5 bases). Germline CDR1 reads SQVTM; CDR2 reads ANQGSEA. Trimming stripped 7 bases from V and 0 bases from J, with 16 bases between. The CDR3 sequence is 14 residues long.

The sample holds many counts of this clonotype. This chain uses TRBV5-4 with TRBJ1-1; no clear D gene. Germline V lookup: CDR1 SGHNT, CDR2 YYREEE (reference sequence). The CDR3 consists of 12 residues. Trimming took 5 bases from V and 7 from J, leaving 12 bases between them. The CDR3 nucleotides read TGTGCCAGCAGGTCGGGAGAACTTGAAGCTTTCTTT. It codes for CASRSGELEAFF.

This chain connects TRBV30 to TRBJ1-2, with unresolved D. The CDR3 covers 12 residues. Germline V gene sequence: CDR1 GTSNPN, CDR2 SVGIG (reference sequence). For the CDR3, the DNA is TGTGCGGGCGGCGTGGAAAACTATGGCTACACCTTC. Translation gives CAGGVENYGYTF.

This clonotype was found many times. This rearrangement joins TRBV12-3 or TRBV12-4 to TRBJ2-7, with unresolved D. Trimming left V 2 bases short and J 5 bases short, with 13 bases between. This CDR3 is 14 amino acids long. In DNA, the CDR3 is TGTGCCAGCAGTTTAACCGCAGGTGGTGACGAGCAGTACTTC. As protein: CASSLTAGGDEQYF.

Here the CDR3 reads CASSFSAAFTPPGHPEAFF. The DNA for the CDR3 is TGTGCCAGCAGCTTCTCCGCCGCCTTCACCCCCCCCGGGCACCCTGAAGCTTTCTTT. The J gene is TRBJ1-1, the V gene TRBV7-9; D gene ambiguous. V lost 3 bases, J lost 6 bases, and 29 bases lay in between. Germline loops: CDR1 SEHNR, CDR2 FQNEAQ (reference sequence). This CDR3 has 19 amino acids.

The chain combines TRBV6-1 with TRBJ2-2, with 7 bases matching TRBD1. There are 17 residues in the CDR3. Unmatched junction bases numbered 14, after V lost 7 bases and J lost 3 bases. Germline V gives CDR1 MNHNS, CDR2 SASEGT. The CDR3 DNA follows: TGTGCCAGCAAAGGACAGGACTCTCGAATGTACACCGGGGAGCTGTTTTTT. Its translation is CASKGQDSRMYTGELFF.

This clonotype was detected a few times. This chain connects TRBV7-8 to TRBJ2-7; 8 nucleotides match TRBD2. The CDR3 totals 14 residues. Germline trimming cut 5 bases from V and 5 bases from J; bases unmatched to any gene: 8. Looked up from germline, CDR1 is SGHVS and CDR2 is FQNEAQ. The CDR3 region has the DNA TGTGCCAGCAGCCCTACGGGAGGGCCGGACGAGCAGTACTTC. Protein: CASSPTGGPDEQYF.

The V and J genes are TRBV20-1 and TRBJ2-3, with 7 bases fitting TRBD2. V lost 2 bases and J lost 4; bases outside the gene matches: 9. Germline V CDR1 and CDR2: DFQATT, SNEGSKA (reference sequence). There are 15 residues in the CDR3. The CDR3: CSARIRTSNPDTQYF. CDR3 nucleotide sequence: TGCAGTGCTAGAATTAGGACTAGTAATCCAGATACGCAGTATTTT.

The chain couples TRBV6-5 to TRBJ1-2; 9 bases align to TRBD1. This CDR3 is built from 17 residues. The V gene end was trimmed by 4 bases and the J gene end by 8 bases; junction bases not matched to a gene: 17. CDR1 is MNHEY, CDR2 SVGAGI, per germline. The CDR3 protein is CASSSSDRGGPARGYTF. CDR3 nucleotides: TGTGCCAGCAGTTCCTCGGACAGGGGAGGACCGGCGAGGGGCTACACCTTC.

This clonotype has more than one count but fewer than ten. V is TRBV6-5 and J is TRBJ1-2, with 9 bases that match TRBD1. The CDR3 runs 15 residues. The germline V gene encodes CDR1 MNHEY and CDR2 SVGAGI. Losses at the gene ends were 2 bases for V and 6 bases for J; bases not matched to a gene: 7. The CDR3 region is CASSYDPGTGHGYTF. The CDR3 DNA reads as TGTGCCAGCAGTTACGACCCCGGGACAGGGCATGGCTACACCTTC.

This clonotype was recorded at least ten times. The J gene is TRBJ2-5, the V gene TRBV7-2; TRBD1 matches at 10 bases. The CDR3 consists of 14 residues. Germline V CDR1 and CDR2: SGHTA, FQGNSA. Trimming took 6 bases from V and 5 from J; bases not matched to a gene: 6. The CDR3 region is CASRDRGRGETQYF. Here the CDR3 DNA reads TGTGCCAGCAGAGACAGGGGGCGAGGGGAGACCCAGTACTTC. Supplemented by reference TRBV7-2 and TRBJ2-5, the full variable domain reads GAGVSQSPSNKVTEKGKDVELRCDPISGHTALYWYRQSLGQGLEFLIYFQGNSAPDKSGLPSDRFSAERTGGSVSTLTIQRTQQEDSAVYLCASRDRGRGETQYFGPGTRLLVL.

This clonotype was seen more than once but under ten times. CDR3: CASSRGGGNYNEQFF. As DNA, the CDR3 is TGTGCCAGCAGCCGAGGGGGGGGCAACTACAATGAGCAGTTCTTC. This chain connects TRBV7-2 to TRBJ2-1, with D possibly TRBD2 on 7 matching bases. Trimming left V 5 bases short and J 3 bases short, with 14 bases between. The germline gives CDR1 SGHTA, CDR2 FQGNSA. This CDR3 spans 15 amino acids.

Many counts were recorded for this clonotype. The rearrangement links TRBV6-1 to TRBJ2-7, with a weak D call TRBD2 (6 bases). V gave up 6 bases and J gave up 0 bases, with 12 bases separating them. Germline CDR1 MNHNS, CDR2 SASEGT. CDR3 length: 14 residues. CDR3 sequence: CASRTAGNSYEQYF. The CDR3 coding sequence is TGTGCCAGCAGGACCGCGGGAAACTCCTACGAGCAGTACTTC.

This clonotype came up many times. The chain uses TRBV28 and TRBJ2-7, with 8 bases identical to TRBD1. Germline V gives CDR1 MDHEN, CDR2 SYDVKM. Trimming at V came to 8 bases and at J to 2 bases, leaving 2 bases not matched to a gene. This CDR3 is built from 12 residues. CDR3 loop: CASRDRTYEQYF. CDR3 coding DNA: TGTGCCAGCCGGGACAGGACCTACGAGCAGTACTTC.

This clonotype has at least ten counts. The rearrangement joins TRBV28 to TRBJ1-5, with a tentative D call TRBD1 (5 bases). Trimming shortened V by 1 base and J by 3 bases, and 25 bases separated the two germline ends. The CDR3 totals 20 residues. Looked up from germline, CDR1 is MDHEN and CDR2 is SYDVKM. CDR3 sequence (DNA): TGTGCCAGCAGTTTATTTTGGCCCTCGGCAGGAAGGGGTCCCAATCAGCCCCAGCATTTT. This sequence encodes CASSLFWPSAGRGPNQPQHF.

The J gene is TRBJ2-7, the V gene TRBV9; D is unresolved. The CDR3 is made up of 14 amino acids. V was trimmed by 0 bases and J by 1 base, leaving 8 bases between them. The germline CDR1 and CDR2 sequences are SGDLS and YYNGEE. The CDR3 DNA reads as TGTGCCAGCAGCGTAGGTCACGGATCCTACGAGCAGTACTTC. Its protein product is CASSVGHGSYEQYF.

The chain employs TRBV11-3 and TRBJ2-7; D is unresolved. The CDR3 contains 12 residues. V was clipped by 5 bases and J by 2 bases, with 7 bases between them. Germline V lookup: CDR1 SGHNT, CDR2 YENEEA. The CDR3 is CASSVPPYEQYF. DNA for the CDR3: TGTGCCAGCAGCGTGCCCCCCTACGAGCAGTACTTC. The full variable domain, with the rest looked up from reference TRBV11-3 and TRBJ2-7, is EAGVVQSPRYKIIEKKQPVAFWCNPISGHNTLYWYLQNLGQGPELLIRYENEEAVDDSQLPKDRFSAERLKGVDSTLKIQPAELGDSAVYLCASSVPPYEQYFGPGTRLTVT.

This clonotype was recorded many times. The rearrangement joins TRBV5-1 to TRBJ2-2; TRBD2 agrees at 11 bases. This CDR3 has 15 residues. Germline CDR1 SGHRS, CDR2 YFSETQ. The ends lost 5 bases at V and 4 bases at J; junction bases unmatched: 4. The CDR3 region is CASSLTSGSTGELFF. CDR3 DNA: TGCGCCAGCAGTTTAACTAGCGGGAGCACCGGGGAGCTGTTTTTT. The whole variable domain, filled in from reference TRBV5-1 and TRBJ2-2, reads KAGVTQTPRYLIKTRGQQVTLSCSPISGHRSVSWYQQTPGQGLQFLFEYFSETQRNKGNFPGRFSGRQFSNSRSEMNVSTLELGDSALYLCASSLTSGSTGELFFGEGSRLTVL.

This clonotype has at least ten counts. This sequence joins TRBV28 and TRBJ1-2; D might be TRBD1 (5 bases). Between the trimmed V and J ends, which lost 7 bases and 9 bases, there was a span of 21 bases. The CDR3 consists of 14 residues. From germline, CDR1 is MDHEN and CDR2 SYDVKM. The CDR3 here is CASMRSQWGSSYTF. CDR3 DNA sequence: TGTGCCAGCATGCGAAGCCAATGGGGGAGTAGCTACACCTTC.

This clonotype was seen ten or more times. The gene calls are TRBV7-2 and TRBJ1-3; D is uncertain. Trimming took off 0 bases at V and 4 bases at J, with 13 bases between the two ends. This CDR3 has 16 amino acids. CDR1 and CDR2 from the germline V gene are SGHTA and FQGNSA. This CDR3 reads CASSLAGGDSGNTIYF. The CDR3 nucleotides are TGTGCCAGCAGCTTAGCGGGTGGTGACTCGGGAAACACCATATATTTT.

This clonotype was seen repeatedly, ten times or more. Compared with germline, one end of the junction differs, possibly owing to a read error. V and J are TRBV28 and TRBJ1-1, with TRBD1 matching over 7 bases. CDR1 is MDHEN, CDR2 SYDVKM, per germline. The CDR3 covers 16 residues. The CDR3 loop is CASIVRPGQLKTEAFF. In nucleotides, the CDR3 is TGTGCCAGCATCGTTAGACCGGGACAGCTGAAGACTGAAGCTTTCTTT.

The CDR3 coding sequence is TGTGCCAGCAGTATCCGGGACTGGCACAATCAGCCCCAGCATTTT. This translates into CASSIRDWHNQPQHF. The gene calls are TRBV6-1 and TRBJ1-5, with D perhaps matching TRBD1 (5 bases). The germline V gene has CDR1 MNHNS and CDR2 SASEGT. This CDR3 has 15 residues. V shed 5 bases and J shed 3 bases, with 14 bases lying between them.

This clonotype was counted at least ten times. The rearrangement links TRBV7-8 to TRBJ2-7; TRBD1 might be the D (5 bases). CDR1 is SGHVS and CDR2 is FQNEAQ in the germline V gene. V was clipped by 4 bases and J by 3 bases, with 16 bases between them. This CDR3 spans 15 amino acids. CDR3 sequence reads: CASSSDSWESYEQYF. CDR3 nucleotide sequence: TGTGCCAGCAGCTCCGACAGCTGGGAAAGCTACGAGCAGTACTTC.

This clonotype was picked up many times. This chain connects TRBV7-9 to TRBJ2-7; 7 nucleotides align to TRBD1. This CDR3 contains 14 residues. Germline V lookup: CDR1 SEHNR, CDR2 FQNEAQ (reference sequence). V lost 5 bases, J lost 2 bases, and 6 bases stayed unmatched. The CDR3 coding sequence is TGTGCCAGCAGCCTCCGACAGGGTCCCTACGAGCAGTACTTC. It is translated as CASSLRQGPYEQYF.

The CDR3 spells CASSQSLTGHGEAFF. For the CDR3, the DNA is TGCGCCAGCAGCCAATCTCTGACAGGGCATGGTGAAGCTTTCTTT. The J gene is TRBJ1-1, the V gene TRBV4-1, with TRBD1 matching over 7 bases. V was clipped by 2 bases and J by 7 bases; unmatched bases: 10. Per the germline V gene, CDR1 is MGHRA and CDR2 is YSYEKL. The CDR3 has 15 amino acids.

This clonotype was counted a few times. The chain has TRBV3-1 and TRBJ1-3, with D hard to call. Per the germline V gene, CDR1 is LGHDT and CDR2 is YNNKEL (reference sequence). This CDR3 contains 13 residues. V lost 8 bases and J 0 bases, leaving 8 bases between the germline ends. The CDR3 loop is CASSQSSGNTIYF. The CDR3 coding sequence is TGTGCCAGCTCACAGAGCTCTGGAAACACCATATATTTT.